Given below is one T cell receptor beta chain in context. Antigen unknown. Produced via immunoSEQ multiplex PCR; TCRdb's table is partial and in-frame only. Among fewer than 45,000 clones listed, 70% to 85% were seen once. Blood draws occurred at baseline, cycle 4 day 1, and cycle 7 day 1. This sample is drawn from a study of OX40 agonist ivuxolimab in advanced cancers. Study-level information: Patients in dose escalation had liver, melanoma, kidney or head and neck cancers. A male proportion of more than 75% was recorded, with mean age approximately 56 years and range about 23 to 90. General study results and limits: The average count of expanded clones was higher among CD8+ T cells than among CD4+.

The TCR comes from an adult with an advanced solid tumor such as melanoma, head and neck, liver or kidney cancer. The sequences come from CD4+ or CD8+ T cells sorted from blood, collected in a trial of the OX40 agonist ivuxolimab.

The CDR3: CASSLYSGTGGEQYF. DNA for the CDR3: TGTGCCAGCAGCTTATACTCCGGGACAGGGGGCGAGCAGTACTTC. The gene calls are TRBV11-2 and TRBJ2-7, with 11 positions matching TRBD1. The CDR3 has 15 amino acids. Germline V gene sequence: CDR1 SGHAT, CDR2 FQNNGV. The V and J ends lost 2 bases and 6 bases, in that order; junction bases with no gene match: 6.